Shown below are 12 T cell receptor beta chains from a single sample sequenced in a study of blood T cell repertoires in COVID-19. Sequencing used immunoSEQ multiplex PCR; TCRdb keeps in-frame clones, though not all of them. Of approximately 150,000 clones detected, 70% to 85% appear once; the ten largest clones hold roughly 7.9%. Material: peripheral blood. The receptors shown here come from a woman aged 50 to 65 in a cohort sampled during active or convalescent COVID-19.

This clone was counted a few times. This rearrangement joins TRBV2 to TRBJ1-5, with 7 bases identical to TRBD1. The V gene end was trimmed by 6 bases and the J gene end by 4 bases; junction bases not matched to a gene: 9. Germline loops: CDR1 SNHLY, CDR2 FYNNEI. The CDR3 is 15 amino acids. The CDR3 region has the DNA TGTGCCAGCAGCCCCCCAGGGGGAGGTAATCAGCCCCAGCATTTT. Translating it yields CASSPPGGGNQPQHF.

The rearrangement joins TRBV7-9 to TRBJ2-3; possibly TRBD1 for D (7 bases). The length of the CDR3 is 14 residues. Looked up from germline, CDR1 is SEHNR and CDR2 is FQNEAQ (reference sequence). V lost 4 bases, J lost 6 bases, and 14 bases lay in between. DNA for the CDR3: TGTGCCAGCAGCTCTACCAGGGGGGAGGATACGCAGTATTTT. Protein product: CASSSTRGEDTQYF.

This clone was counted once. CDR3 sequence: CASSIHRQGAGEKLFF. The CDR3, as DNA: TGTGCCAGCAGCATCCACCGACAGGGGGCGGGTGAAAAACTGTTTTTT. This chain links TRBV7-2 with TRBJ1-4, with 10 bases matching TRBD1. The CDR3 runs to 16 residues. V lost 5 bases to trimming and J lost 7 bases; unmatched junction nucleotides: 10. Germline CDR1 SGHTA, CDR2 FQGNSA.

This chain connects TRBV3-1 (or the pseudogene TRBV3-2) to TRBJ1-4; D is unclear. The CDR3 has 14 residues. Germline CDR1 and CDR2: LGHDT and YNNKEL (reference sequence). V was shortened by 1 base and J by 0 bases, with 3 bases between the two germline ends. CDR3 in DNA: TGTGCCAGCAGCCAAGCTGCAACTAATGAAAAACTGTTTTTT. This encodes CASSQAATNEKLFF.

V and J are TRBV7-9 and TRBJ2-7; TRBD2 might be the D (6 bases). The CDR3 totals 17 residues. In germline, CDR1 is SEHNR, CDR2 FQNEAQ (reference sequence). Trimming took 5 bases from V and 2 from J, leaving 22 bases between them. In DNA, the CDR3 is TGTGCCAGCAGCCGCGCCGGGACTTCCGGTGAGGCCTACGAGCAGTACTTC. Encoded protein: CASSRAGTSGEAYEQYF.

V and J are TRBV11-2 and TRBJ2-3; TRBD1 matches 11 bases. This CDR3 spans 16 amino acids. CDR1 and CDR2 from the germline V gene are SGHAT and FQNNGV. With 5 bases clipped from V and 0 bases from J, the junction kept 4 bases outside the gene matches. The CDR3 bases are TGTGCCAGCAGCCCAGGGACAGGGGGTAGCACAGATACGCAGTATTTT. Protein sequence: CASSPGTGGSTDTQYF.

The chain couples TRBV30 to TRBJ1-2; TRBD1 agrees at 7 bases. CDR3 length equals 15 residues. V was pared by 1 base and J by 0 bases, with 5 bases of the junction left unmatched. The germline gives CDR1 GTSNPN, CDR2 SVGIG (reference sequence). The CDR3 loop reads CAWSGDSKTNYGYTF. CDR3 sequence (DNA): TGTGCCTGGAGTGGGGACAGCAAAACTAACTATGGCTACACCTTC.

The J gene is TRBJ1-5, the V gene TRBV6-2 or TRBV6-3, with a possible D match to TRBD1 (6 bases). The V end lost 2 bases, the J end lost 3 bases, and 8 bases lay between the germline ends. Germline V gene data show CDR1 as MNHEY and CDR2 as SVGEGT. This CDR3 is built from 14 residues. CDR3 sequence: CASSYGQYNQPQHF. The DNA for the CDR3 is TGTGCCAGCAGTTACGGACAGTACAATCAGCCCCAGCATTTT.

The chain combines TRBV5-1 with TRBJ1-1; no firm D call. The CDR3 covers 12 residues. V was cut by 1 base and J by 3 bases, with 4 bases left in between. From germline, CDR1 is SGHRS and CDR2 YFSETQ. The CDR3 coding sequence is TGCGCCAGCAGCTTGACTGACACTGAAGCTTTCTTT. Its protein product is CASSLTDTEAFF.

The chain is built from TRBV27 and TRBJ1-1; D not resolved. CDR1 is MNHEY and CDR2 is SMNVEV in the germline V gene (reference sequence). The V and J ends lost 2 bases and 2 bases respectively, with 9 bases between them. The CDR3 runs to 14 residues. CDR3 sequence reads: CASSLPGSNTEAFF. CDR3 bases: TGTGCCAGCAGTTTACCGGGAAGCAACACTGAAGCTTTCTTT.

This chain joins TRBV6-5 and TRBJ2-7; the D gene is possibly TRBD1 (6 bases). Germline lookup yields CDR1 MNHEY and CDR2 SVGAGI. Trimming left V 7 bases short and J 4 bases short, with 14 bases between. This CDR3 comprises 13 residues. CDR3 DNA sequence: TGTGCCAGCACTTCCGGGACAAAGTACGAGCAGTACTTC. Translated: CASTSGTKYEQYF.

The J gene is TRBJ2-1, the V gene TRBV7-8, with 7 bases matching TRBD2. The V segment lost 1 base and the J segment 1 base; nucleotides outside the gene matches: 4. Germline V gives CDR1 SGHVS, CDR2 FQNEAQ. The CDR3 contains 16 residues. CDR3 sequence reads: CASSLGGGLSYNEQFF. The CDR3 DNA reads TGTGCCAGCAGCTTAGGCGGGGGACTTTCCTACAATGAGCAGTTCTTC. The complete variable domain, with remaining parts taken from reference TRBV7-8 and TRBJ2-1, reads GAGVSQSPRYKVAKRGQDVALRCDPISGHVSLFWYQQALGQGPEFLTYFQNEAQLDKSGLPSDRFFAERPEGSVSTLKIQRTQQEDSAVYLCASSLGGGLSYNEQFFGPGTRLTVL.